One and the same sample provided the 3 T cell receptor beta chains below, sequenced in a study of blood T cell repertoires in COVID-19. The method was immunoSEQ multiplex PCR; TCRdb's version includes in-frame clones alone and lacks a portion of them. The sample consists of some 170,000 clones, approximately 95% of them appearing once. Sequenced: peripheral blood. These receptor sequences come from a woman aged 55-69 years with COVID-19, enrolled during active disease.

The chain's CDR3 is CAWSRDRGGNQPQHF. CDR3 sequence (DNA): TGTGCCTGGTCCCGGGACAGGGGGGGGAATCAGCCCCAGCATTTT. V gene TRBV30 combines with J gene TRBJ1-5; 11 positions match TRBD1. Per germline, CDR1 GTSNPN and CDR2 SVGIG (reference sequence). The CDR3 has 15 residues. With V trimmed by 5 bases and J by 4 bases, 7 bases remained unmatched.

The chain is built from TRBV7-9 and TRBJ1-1; TRBD1 is a possible D gene (5 bases). V shed 1 base and J shed 3 bases, with 12 bases lying between them. CDR3 length: 15 residues. Germline V CDR1 and CDR2: SEHNR, FQNEAQ (reference sequence). CDR3 nucleotides: TGTGCCAGCAGCTTAGGGGCAGGGTGGGACACTGAAGCTTTCTTT. Translating gives CASSLGAGWDTEAFF.

The V gene is TRBV20-1, the J gene TRBJ1-1; no firm D call. This CDR3 is built from 11 residues. Germline CDR1 DFQATT, CDR2 SNEGSKA (reference sequence). V dropped 2 bases and J dropped 4 bases, with 5 bases sitting between them. The CDR3 is CSARISTEAFF. The CDR3 coding sequence is TGCAGTGCTAGAATCTCCACTGAAGCTTTCTTT.